Following are 17 T cell receptor beta chains from one sample sequenced in a study of T-cell reconstitution after alpha-beta-depleted transplantation in children. The authors prepared the TCRbeta library with unique molecular identifiers. From the PCR reads, TCRdb called clonotypes with MiXCR, one entry per CDR3 protein. The sample has over 450,000 distinct CDR3 sequences; over 9.5% are singletons. The material sequenced was PBMCs, taken before TCRalphabeta/CD19-depleted stem cell transplant. The source is a child aged 2-15 years with inherited bone marrow failure, due to receive a stem cell transplant.

This clonotype was observed many times. V usage is TRBV29-1 and J usage is TRBJ2-3, with D perhaps matching TRBD1 or TRBD2 (6 bases each). Germline V gene data show CDR1 as SQVTM and CDR2 as ANQGSEA. The V end lost 1 base, the J end lost 6 bases, and 17 bases lay between the germline ends. This CDR3 is 15 amino acids long. The CDR3 protein is CSVEGLGGGRDTQYF. The CDR3 DNA is TGCAGCGTTGAAGGCTTAGGGGGAGGACGGGATACGCAGTATTTT.

This clonotype occurred many times. This chain uses TRBV7-6 with TRBJ1-2; D possibly corresponds to TRBD1 (5 bases). The germline V gene has CDR1 SGHVS and CDR2 FNYEAQ. Trimming took off 5 bases at V and 2 bases at J, with 12 bases between the two ends. The CDR3 runs 14 residues. In DNA, the CDR3 is TGTGCCAGCAGCCCAGGGACCATAAACTATGGCTACACCTTC. Translation: CASSPGTINYGYTF.

Many counts were recorded for this clonotype. This rearrangement joins TRBV30 to TRBJ2-6; unclear D gene. Deletions cut 1 base from V and 2 bases from J, with 6 bases between. From germline, CDR1 is GTSNPN and CDR2 SVGIG (reference sequence). The CDR3 covers 14 residues. CDR3 coding DNA: TGTGCCTGGAGTGGGGGTGCTGGGGCCAACGTCCTGACTTTC. Amino acids: CAWSGGAGANVLTF.

This clonotype was recorded many times. The chain carries TRBV11-1 and TRBJ1-1, with D possibly being TRBD1 (6 bases). The CDR3 sequence is 18 residues long. V was pared by 1 base and J by 5 bases, with 23 bases between. Per the germline V gene, CDR1 is SGHAT and CDR2 is FQDESV (reference sequence). This chain's CDR3 is CASSLGSVAQGFRTEAFF. CDR3 nucleotides: TGTGCCAGCAGCTTAGGTTCCGTTGCCCAGGGGTTTAGGACTGAAGCTTTCTTT.

This clonotype was counted only a few times. The V and J genes are TRBV12-3 or TRBV12-4 and TRBJ2-3; 11 bases are shared with TRBD2. The trim removed 5 bases at V and 9 bases at J, leaving 13 bases unmatched. The CDR3 has 16 amino acids. In nucleotides, the CDR3 is TGTGCCAGCAGTAACCCGAAAACTAGCGGGAGTAACACGCAGTATTTT. Encoded protein: CASSNPKTSGSNTQYF.

In this sample, this clonotype turned up many times. This chain joins TRBV28 and TRBJ2-7, with D possibly called TRBD1 or TRBD2 (7 bases each). CDR3 length equals 13 residues. Trimming removed 2 bases at V and 7 bases at J, with 12 bases between. The germline V gene encodes CDR1 MDHEN and CDR2 SYDVKM. The CDR3 is CASSLIQGGEQYF. CDR3 DNA: TGTGCCAGCAGTTTAATCCAGGGGGGGGAGCAGTACTTC.

This chain connects TRBV27 to TRBJ2-7; 9 bases are shared with TRBD2. CDR3 length: 15 residues. The V segment lost 6 bases and the J segment 2 bases; nucleotides outside the gene matches: 8. Germline loops: CDR1 MNHEY, CDR2 SMNVEV (reference sequence). The CDR3, as DNA: TGTGCCAGCAGCCGAGCGGGAGGTGGAACCTACGAGCAGTACTTC. Translated, it gives CASSRAGGGTYEQYF.

This clonotype has ten or more counts. The gene calls are TRBV29-1 and TRBJ1-2; D uncertain. Germline V gives CDR1 SQVTM, CDR2 ANQGSEA. The CDR3 loop spans 15 amino acids. The ends were cut back, 2 bases at V and 0 bases at J, with 13 bases in the middle. CDR3 coding DNA: TGCAGCGTTGAAAAAACACGAGCTCCTAACTATGGCTACACCTTC. This codes for CSVEKTRAPNYGYTF.

This clonotype was observed many times. The chain is built from TRBV20-1 and TRBJ2-7; D gene uncertain. Germline CDR1 DFQATT, CDR2 SNEGSKA (reference sequence). This CDR3 spans 13 amino acids. The V gene lost 2 bases and the J gene lost 5 bases, with 13 bases spanning the gap. The CDR3 nucleotides are TGCAGTGCTAGAATGTCCTCCCCAGACGAGCAGTACTTC. Its translation: CSARMSSPDEQYF.

At least ten counts were recorded for this clonotype. An end of the junction differs from the germline gene, which may be a read error. The V call is TRBV27, the J call TRBJ2-2; D gene unclear. The CDR3 length is 12 residues. CDR1 and CDR2 (germline): MNHEY, SMNVEV (reference sequence). CDR3 region: CSSSTRPGELFF. Here the CDR3 DNA reads TGTTCCAGCAGCACCCGGCCCGGGGAGCTGTTTTTT.

This clonotype was seen many times. This sequence joins TRBV4-1 and TRBJ2-7; D perhaps matches TRBD1 (7 bases). Per germline, CDR1 MGHRA and CDR2 YSYEKL. The CDR3 consists of 14 residues. V lost 2 bases and J lost 5, with 13 bases in between. CDR3 in DNA: TGCGCCAGCAGCCAACTGTCAGGGGGGCACGAGCAGTACTTC. Amino acid sequence: CASSQLSGGHEQYF.

Ten or more counts support this clonotype. V and J are TRBV10-3 and TRBJ1-1, with D perhaps matching TRBD1 (6 bases). V gave up 6 bases and J gave up 1 base, with 12 bases separating them. There are 14 residues in the CDR3. Germline V gives CDR1 ENHRY, CDR2 SYGVKD. CDR3: CAISGTGQNTEAFF. The CDR3 nucleotides read TGTGCCATCAGCGGCACGGGACAGAACACTGAAGCTTTCTTT.

Many counts were recorded for this clonotype. This chain connects TRBV4-1 to TRBJ1-3; D unresolved. Germline-derived CDR1 and CDR2 are MGHRA and YSYEKL. This CDR3 comprises 14 residues. The ends were cut back, 4 bases at V and 0 bases at J, with 7 bases in the middle. In DNA, the CDR3 is TGCGCCAGCAGCCGCGGACTCTCTGGAAACACCATATATTTT. It translates to CASSRGLSGNTIYF.

This clonotype showed up many times. The chain recombines TRBV28 with TRBJ2-7; D ambiguous. The V end lost 3 bases, the J end lost 6 bases, and 12 bases lay between the germline ends. There are 13 residues in the CDR3. The germline V gene has CDR1 MDHEN and CDR2 SYDVKM. The CDR3 nucleotides are TGTGCCAGCAGTTTGATGGGATTCGGCGAGCAGTACTTC. It yields the protein CASSLMGFGEQYF.

This clonotype was counted a few times. This rearrangement joins TRBV7-2 to TRBJ2-7, with 7 bases lining up with TRBD2. V shed 2 bases, J shed 3 bases, and the junction held 7 bases outside the gene matches. The CDR3 has 15 amino acids. Germline V gives CDR1 SGHTA, CDR2 FQGNSA. In DNA, the CDR3 is TGTGCCAGCAGCTTATCTGGCGGGAGTATCTACGAGCAGTACTTC. Protein: CASSLSGGSIYEQYF.

This chain uses TRBV19 with TRBJ2-2; D is possibly TRBD2 (6 bases). V lost 6 bases and J 9 bases, leaving 17 bases between the germline ends. Germline V lookup: CDR1 LNHDA, CDR2 SQIVND (reference sequence). The CDR3 covers 14 residues. In nucleotides, the CDR3 is TGTGCCAGTAGCAGACTAGGTCGGCCCTGGGAGCTGTTTTTT. Amino acids: CASSRLGRPWELFF.

The chain uses TRBV20-1 and TRBJ2-7; 10 positions match TRBD2. Per germline, CDR1 DFQATT and CDR2 SNEGSKA (reference sequence). V gave up 0 bases and J gave up 0 bases; unmatched junction bases: 5. CDR3 length equals 16 residues. The CDR3 is CSARERASGGSYEQYF. In DNA form, the CDR3 reads TGCAGTGCTAGAGAAAGGGCTAGCGGGGGCTCCTACGAGCAGTACTTC.